The 14 T cell receptor beta chains presented below share a single source sample, sequenced in a study of shared clonotypes between healthy human individuals. This table comes from immunoSEQ multiplex PCR, and its TCRdb copy is limited to in-frame clones, with some not included. The top ten clones hold approximately 0.5% of a sample with more than 1 million clones, more than 75% of them seen once. Sequenced input: memory CD4+ T cells from PBMCs. Subset specified: CD45RA-negative fraction. These receptors were collected from a man in his late teens or twenties in good health. Some clones in this sample may be carry-over from other donors' samples.

The V and J genes are TRBV9 and TRBJ2-4; weak D call: TRBD2 (5 bases). The CDR3 loop spans 13 amino acids. Germline CDR1 is SGDLS and CDR2 is YYNGEE. Trimming shortened V by 0 bases and J by 5 bases, and 6 bases separated the two germline ends. For the CDR3, the DNA is TGTGCCAGCAGCGTAGCCGGGGAAAACATTCAGTACTTC. Its translation: CASSVAGENIQYF.

V is TRBV12-5 and J is TRBJ2-1; 9 bases agree with TRBD2. CDR3 length: 18 residues. V lost 6 bases to trimming and J lost 0 bases; unmatched junction nucleotides: 12. Germline lookup yields CDR1 LGHNT and CDR2 FRNRAP. The CDR3 nucleotides are TGTGCTAGTGGCAAAACACTGACTAGCGGCAGCTCCTACAATGAGCAGTTCTTC. This translates into CASGKTLTSGSSYNEQFF. The whole variable domain, filled in from reference TRBV12-5 and TRBJ2-1, reads DARVTQTPRHKVTEMGQEVTMRCQPILGHNTVFWYRQTMMQGLELLAYFRNRAPLDDSGMPKDRFSAEMPDATLATLKIQPSEPRDSAVYFCASGKTLTSGSSYNEQFFGPGTRLTVL.

The chain has TRBV7-3 and TRBJ2-1, with 11 bases lining up with TRBD2. V trimming: 5 bases; J trimming: 6 bases; junction bases outside the gene matches: 3. CDR3 length: 14 residues. The germline CDR1 and CDR2 sequences are SGHTA and FQGTGA. CDR3 bases: TGTGCCAGCAGCACTAGCGGGAGCCCCAATGAGCAGTTCTTC. This sequence encodes CASSTSGSPNEQFF.

The J gene is TRBJ2-5, the V gene TRBV5-4, with no clear D. V dropped 9 bases and J dropped 1 base, with 16 bases sitting between them. Per germline, CDR1 SGHNT and CDR2 YYREEE (reference sequence). The CDR3 contains 14 residues. This CDR3 reads CATMPSRRQETQYF. The CDR3 DNA reads as TGTGCCACCATGCCGTCTCGCCGCCAAGAGACCCAGTACTTC.

This chain joins TRBV10-3 and TRBJ2-1; TRBD2 matches at 13 bases. Germline V gene lookup returns CDR1 ENHRY and CDR2 SYGVKD. V shed 4 bases and J 6 bases; nucleotides not matched to a gene: 9. The CDR3 sequence is 17 residues long. The CDR3 reads CAISAGTSGTIVNEQFF. Here the CDR3 DNA reads TGTGCCATCAGTGCGGGGACTAGCGGGACAATCGTCAATGAGCAGTTCTTC.

The gene calls are TRBV11-2 and TRBJ1-2, with a possible D match to TRBD1 (6 bases). The V gene's germline CDR1 is SGHAT and CDR2 FQNNGV. The CDR3 is made up of 13 amino acids. V lost 2 bases, J lost 10 bases, and 14 bases lay in between. In DNA form, the CDR3 reads TGTGCCAGCAGCTTAAGAACAGGGAAAGTCTACACCTTC. This sequence encodes CASSLRTGKVYTF.

J is TRBJ1-1 and V is TRBV11-2, with D maybe TRBD1 (6 bases). This CDR3 region has 15 residues. V lost 2 bases to trimming and J lost 4 bases, with 14 bases between them. Germline CDR1 reads SGHAT; CDR2 reads FQNNGV. This chain's CDR3 is CASSLSRGWGTEAFF. CDR3 sequence (DNA): TGTGCCAGCAGCTTAAGCAGGGGTTGGGGCACTGAAGCTTTCTTT.

In the case of this clone: This same CDR3 is encoded by further DNA sequences in the sample. V and J are TRBV7-6 and TRBJ1-3; D gene uncertain. Germline V gene lookup returns CDR1 SGHVS and CDR2 FNYEAQ. Trimming cost V 1 base and J 0 bases, with 7 bases left between them. CDR3 size: 15 residues. The CDR3 sequence: CASSLGQFSGNTIYF. The CDR3 DNA sequence: TGTGCCAGCAGCTTAGGGCAGTTCTCTGGAAACACCATATATTTT.

This clone was seen a handful of times. V and J are TRBV20-1 and TRBJ2-3; no clear D gene. Germline assignment: CDR1 DFQATT and CDR2 SNEGSKA (reference sequence). V was trimmed by 5 bases and J by 8 bases, leaving 8 bases between them. This CDR3 is 10 amino acids long. The CDR3 here is CSALHVTQYF. The CDR3 bases are TGCAGTGCTTTACACGTTACGCAGTATTTT.

The rearrangement joins TRBV5-1 to TRBJ2-5; D not certain. Germline loops: CDR1 SGHRS, CDR2 YFSETQ. There are 12 residues in the CDR3. The V gene lost 6 bases and the J gene lost 4 bases, with 10 bases spanning the gap. The CDR3 region has the DNA TGCGCCAGCACTCTCTCGGGAGAGACCCAGTACTTC. Its translation: CASTLSGETQYF. Full variable domain (outside the CDR3, taken from reference TRBV5-1 and TRBJ2-5): KAGVTQTPRYLIKTRGQQVTLSCSPISGHRSVSWYQQTPGQGLQFLFEYFSETQRNKGNFPGRFSGRQFSNSRSEMNVSTLELGDSALYLCASTLSGETQYFGPGTRLLVL.

The chain joins TRBV5-4 to TRBJ2-7; D is unclear. V was shortened by 4 bases and J by 6 bases, with 17 bases between the two germline ends. Germline V gene data show CDR1 as SGHNT and CDR2 as YYREEE (reference sequence). The CDR3 consists of 14 residues. CDR3 residues: CASSIRTDHSEQYF. The CDR3, as DNA: TGTGCCAGCAGCATTCGGACGGACCACTCCGAGCAGTACTTC.

This clone has more than one count but fewer than ten. Additional DNA sequences in this sample encode the identical CDR3. The gene calls are TRBV20-1 and TRBJ1-1, with no clear D. V shed 3 bases and J shed 3 bases, with 5 bases lying between them. The length of the CDR3 is 11 residues. Germline-derived CDR1 and CDR2 are DFQATT and SNEGSKA (reference sequence). The CDR3 region is CSARVYTEAFF. The DNA of the CDR3 is TGCAGTGCTAGGGTCTACACTGAAGCTTTCTTT.

The gene calls are TRBV15 and TRBJ2-3; D might be TRBD1 or TRBD2, each matching 5 bases. The CDR3 has 16 residues. Trimming pared 1 base from V and 2 bases from J, leaving 13 bases between. CDR1 is LNHNV, CDR2 YYDKDF, per germline (reference sequence). CDR3 DNA sequence: TGTGCCACCAGCAGAGTGAGGGGAATCAACACAGATACGCAGTATTTT. Its protein is CATSRVRGINTDTQYF.

The chain combines TRBV11-3 with TRBJ2-3; weak D call: TRBD2 (5 bases). The germline CDR1 and CDR2 sequences are SGHNT and YENEEA. The CDR3 is 12 amino acids. With 5 bases removed from V and 5 bases from J, the gap between germline ends came to 8 bases. In DNA form, the CDR3 reads TGTGCCAGCAGCCACGAGGGAGATACGCAGTATTTT. It codes for CASSHEGDTQYF.